This T cell receptor beta chain emerged from a study of naive and memory T cell subsets. The study, taken as a whole, reports: No ground truth validated the naive and memory repertoire findings.

The beta constant-region primer was an equimolar mix of two oligonucleotides covering TRBC1 and TRBC2. TCRdb used MiXCR to reprocess the UMI-ligation and nested PCR reads, holding one entry per CDR3 protein. The sample yields around 160,000 distinct CDR3 sequences, approximately 17% seen once. From germline, CDR1 is LNHDA and CDR2 SQIVND (reference sequence). Germline trimming cut 7 bases from V and 5 bases from J; bases unmatched to any gene: 7. The CDR3 runs to 14 residues. This clonotype occurred a few times. Its matching antigen is unknown. The receptor was derived from a human donor in good health. The sequenced sample was naive CD4+ T cells from blood. The V and J genes are TRBV19 and TRBJ1-1; 10 bases line up with TRBD1. CDR3 nucleotide sequence: TGTGCCAGTAAACCGGACAGGGGGAGTACTGAAGCTTTCTTT. Its translation: CASKPDRGSTEAFF.